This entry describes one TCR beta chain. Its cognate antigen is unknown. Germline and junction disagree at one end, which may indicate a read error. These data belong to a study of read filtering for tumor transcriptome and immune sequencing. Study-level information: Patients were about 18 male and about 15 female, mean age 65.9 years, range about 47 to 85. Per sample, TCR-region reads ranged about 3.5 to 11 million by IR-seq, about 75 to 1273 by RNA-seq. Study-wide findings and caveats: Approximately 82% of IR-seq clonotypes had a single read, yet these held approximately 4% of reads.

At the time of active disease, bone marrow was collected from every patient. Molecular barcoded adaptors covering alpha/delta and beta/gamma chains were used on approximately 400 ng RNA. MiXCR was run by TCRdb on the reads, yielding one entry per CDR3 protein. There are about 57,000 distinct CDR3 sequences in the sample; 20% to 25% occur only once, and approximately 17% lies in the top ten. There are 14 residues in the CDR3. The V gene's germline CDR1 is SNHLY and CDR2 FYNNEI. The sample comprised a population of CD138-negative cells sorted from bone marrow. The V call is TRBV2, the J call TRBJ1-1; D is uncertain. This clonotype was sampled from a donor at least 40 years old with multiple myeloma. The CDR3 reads CANSKWGLNTEAFF. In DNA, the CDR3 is TGTGCCAACAGTAAGTGGGGATTGAATACTGAAGCTTTCTTT.